This T cell receptor beta chain was retrieved from a study of siplizumab effects on memory and regulatory T cells (dated by TCRdb to between 2019 and 2020). Describing the broader study: The study examined how the anti-CD2 antibody siplizumab affects alloreactive T-cell subsets in allogeneic mixed lymphocyte reactions built from human PBMCs.

The library came from the immunoSEQ multiplex PCR assay. About 10^5 TCR templates per sample were assayed on the deep sequencing platform. Genomic DNA extracted from sorted T cells was used for TCRbeta CDR3 sequencing. Per the authors' processing: The R programming language was used for the clonal analysis of the TCRbeta CDR3 data. Unstimulated samples were compared with post-reaction CFSE-low samples to define alloreactive CD4+ and CD8+ clones. By matching sequences to the repertoires of sorted unstimulated Treg and non-Treg cells, each alloreactive CD4+ clone was assigned a regulatory or non-regulatory origin. Not all clones reach the TCRdb copy of this immuneACCESS table, which keeps in-frame sequences only. Checked studies attribute under half of the gap to unresolved V genes and leave the rest unexplained. V and J calls and clone size are those listed in that table; D and trimming were worked out from the DNA. The sample yields over 100,000 clones; 92% were counted once. The ten top clones hold 0.65% to 0.9% of the sample.

General findings and caveats noted by the study authors: Unstimulated naive T cells appeared more diverse than memory T cells, and naive cells seemed to contribute substantially to the alloresponse. About 80-97% of proliferating CD4+ or CD8+ clones could not be given a naive or memory phenotype. The cumulative frequency of alloreactive sequences that could be traced back to unstimulated CD4+ memory T cells was significantly reduced by siplizumab. Of the alloreactive CD4+ clones that could be mapped, the Treg-derived share averaged about 70% with siplizumab compared with 25% to 30% in control reactions. Whether proliferating Tregs from siplizumab cultures actually had suppressive function was not functionally confirmed. Sequences below about 10^-5 frequency were poorly captured, so only a minor fraction of alloreactive clones could be mapped to unstimulated subsets.

A word on this clone: Its antigen is not yet known. One base away there is no much larger clone; base qualities are not given.

Sorted unstimulated T cells and proliferating T cells recovered from mixed lymphocyte reactions underwent TCRbeta CDR3 sequencing. Fresh whole blood from about eleven HLA-typed healthy donors served as the source for isolating PBMCs. To map where alloreactive clones came from, CD4+ regulatory T cells in the unstimulated state were FACS-sorted. CDR1 and CDR2 are drawn from the germline V gene: SQVTM, ANQGSEA. Its CDR3 holds 13 amino acids, cysteine through phenylalanine. Only the CDR3 region is kept as DNA, spanning 39 bases read in frame from base 1. Ends trimmed: V by 6 bases, J by 4 bases; bases unmatched to a gene: 8.

The chain is encoded by TRBV29-1 joined to TRBJ1-1, and 7 junctional nucleotides match TRBD1. Sequencing was performed on Tregs sorted from blood. This receptor was identified in a human donor in good health. DNA sequence: TGCAGCGTCCGGACAGGCCTTAGCACTGAAGCTTTCTTT. It translates as CSVRTGLSTEAFF.